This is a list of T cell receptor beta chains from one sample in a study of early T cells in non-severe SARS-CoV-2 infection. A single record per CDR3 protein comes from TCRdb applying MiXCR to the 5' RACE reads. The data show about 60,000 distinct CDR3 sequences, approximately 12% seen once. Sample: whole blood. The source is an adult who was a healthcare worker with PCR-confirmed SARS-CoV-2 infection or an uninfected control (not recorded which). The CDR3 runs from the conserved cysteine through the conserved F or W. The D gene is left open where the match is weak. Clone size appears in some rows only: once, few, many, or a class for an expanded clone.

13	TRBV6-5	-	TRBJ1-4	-	CATSRGVNEKLFF	TGTGCCACCTCGCGAGGCGTTAATGAAAAACTGTTTTTT
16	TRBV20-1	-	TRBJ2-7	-	CSARGDPGTGSCEQYF	TGCAGTGCTAGAGGGGACCCCGGGACGGGTTCCTGCGAGCAGTACTTC
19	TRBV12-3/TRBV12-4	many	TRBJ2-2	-	CASTRDPFDLALGGGELFF	TGTGCCAGCACTCGGGACCCGTTTGACCTAGCGTTGGGTGGCGGGGAGCTGTTTTTT
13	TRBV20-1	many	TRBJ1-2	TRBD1	CSAAPGQAYGYTF	TGCAGTGCTGCCCCGGGACAGGCCTATGGCTACACCTTC
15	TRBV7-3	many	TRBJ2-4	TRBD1	CASSRNRGGKNIQYF	TGTGCCAGCAGCCGCAACAGGGGTGGAAAAAACATTCAGTACTTC
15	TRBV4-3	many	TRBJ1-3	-	CASSRRGQAGNTIYF	TGCGCCAGCAGCCGAAGGGGACAAGCTGGAAACACCATATATTTT
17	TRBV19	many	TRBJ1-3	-	CASSIQVAGNSGNTIYF	TGTGCCAGTAGTATTCAGGTGGCGGGGAATAGCGGAAACACCATATATTTT
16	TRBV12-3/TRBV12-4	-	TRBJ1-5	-	CASSPPQGKGLYPQHF	TGTGCCAGCAGTCCCCCTCAGGGGAAGGGACTATACCCCCAGCATTTT
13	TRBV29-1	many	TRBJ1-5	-	CSVGGGEDQPQHF	TGCAGCGTTGGTGGGGGTGAGGACCAGCCCCAGCATTTT
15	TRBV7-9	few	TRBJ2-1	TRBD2	CASSLGLAGRNEQFF	TGTGCCAGCAGCTTAGGACTAGCGGGGAGGAATGAGCAGTTCTTC
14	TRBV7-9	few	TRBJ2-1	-	CASSLVGTYNEQFF	TGTGCCAGCAGCTTAGTAGGGACCTACAATGAGCAGTTCTTC
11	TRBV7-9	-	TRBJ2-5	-	CASSFTETQYF	TGTGCCAGCAGCTTTACGGAGACCCAGTACTTC
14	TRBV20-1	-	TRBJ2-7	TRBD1	CSAKAGQGRNEQYF	TGCAGTGCTAAAGCCGGACAGGGGAGGAACGAGCAGTACTTC
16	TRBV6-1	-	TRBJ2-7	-	CPSSSFRAQLLYEQYF	TGTCCCAGCAGTAGCTTCCGGGCCCAACTGCTCTACGAGCAGTACTTC
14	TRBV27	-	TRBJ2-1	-	CASSLLGAGYEQFF	TGTGCCAGCAGTTTGCTGGGCGCGGGCTATGAGCAGTTCTTC
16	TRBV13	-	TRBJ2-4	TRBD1	CASSLRTGMSKNIQYF	TGTGCCAGCAGCTTAAGGACAGGGATGTCCAAAAACATTCAGTACTTC
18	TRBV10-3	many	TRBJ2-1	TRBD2	CAISESAGLLAGNPEQFF	TGTGCCATCAGTGAGTCGGCCGGGTTGCTAGCGGGGAACCCTGAGCAGTTCTTC
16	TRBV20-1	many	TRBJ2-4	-	CSAYMTGGRAKNIQYF	TGCAGTGCTTACATGACTGGGGGACGTGCCAAAAACATTCAGTACTTC
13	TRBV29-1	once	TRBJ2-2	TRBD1	CSVGQGVTGELFF	TGCAGCGTTGGACAGGGAGTCACCGGGGAGCTGTTTTTT
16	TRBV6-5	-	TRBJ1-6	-	CASRSRLSSYNSPLHF	TGTGCCAGCAGATCCAGGCTCAGCTCCTATAATTCACCCCTCCACTTT
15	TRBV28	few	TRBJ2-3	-	CASSYRAPRTDTQYF	TGTGCCAGCAGTTACCGGGCGCCCCGCACAGATACGCAGTATTTT
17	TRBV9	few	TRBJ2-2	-	CASSVVLGGRNTGELFF	TGTGCCAGCAGCGTAGTGCTGGGGGGGCGGAACACCGGGGAGCTGTTTTTT
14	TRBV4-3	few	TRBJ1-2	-	CASSTQGVQAGYTF	TGCGCCAGCAGCACCCAGGGAGTTCAAGCTGGCTACACCTTC
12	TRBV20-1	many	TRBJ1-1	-	CSALQGWTEAFF	TGCAGTGCCCTCCAGGGGTGGACTGAAGCTTTCTTT
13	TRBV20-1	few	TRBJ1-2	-	CSAPHGPNYGYTF	TGCAGTGCTCCACATGGACCCAACTATGGCTACACCTTC
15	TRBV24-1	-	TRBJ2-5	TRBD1	CATSPRTGGLETQYF	TGTGCCACCAGTCCACGGACAGGGGGATTGGAGACCCAGTACTTC
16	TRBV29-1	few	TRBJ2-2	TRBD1	CSVETGATQNTGELFF	TGCAGCGTCGAGACAGGGGCGACACAGAACACCGGGGAGCTGTTTTTT
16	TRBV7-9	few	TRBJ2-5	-	CASSRDAGLLQETQYF	TGTGCCAGCAGCAGGGACGCAGGACTACTCCAAGAGACCCAGTACTTC
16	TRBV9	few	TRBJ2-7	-	CASSVELTADGHEQYF	TGTGCCAGCAGCGTAGAGTTGACGGCCGACGGCCACGAGCAGTACTTC
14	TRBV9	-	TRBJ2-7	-	CASSPGGRTYEQYF	TGTGCCAGCAGCCCCGGCGGGCGGACCTACGAGCAGTACTTC
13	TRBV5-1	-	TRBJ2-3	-	CVSSQGRTDTQYF	TGCGTCAGCAGCCAGGGGAGGACGGATACGCAGTATTTT
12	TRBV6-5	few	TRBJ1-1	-	CASRLTGTEAFF	TGTGCCAGCCGACTGACGGGCACTGAAGCTTTCTTT
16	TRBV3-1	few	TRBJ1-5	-	CASSQGRQYSNQPQHF	TGTGCCAGCAGCCAAGGGAGACAGTATAGCAATCAGCCCCAGCATTTT
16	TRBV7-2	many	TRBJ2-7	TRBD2	CASSLLVGLAGGEQYF	TGTGCCAGCAGCTTATTAGTGGGACTAGCGGGAGGCGAGCAGTACTTC
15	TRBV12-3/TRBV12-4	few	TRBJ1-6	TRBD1	CASSTPRDSNSPLHF	TGTGCCAGCAGCACCCCTCGGGACAGTAATTCACCCCTCCACTTT
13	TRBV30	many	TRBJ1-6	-	CAWRPAVNSPLHF	TGTGCCTGGAGGCCAGCAGTTAATTCACCCCTCCACTTT
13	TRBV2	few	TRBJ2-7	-	CASSDDSFYEQYF	TGTGCCAGCAGCGACGACAGTTTCTACGAGCAGTACTTC
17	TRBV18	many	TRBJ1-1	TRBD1	CASSPLKDRGMNTEAFF	TGTGCCAGCTCACCACTCAAGGACAGGGGCATGAACACTGAAGCTTTCTTT
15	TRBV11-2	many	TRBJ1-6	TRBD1	CASSSQGAGNSPLHF	TGTGCCAGCAGCTCACAGGGGGCAGGCAATTCACCCCTCCACTTT
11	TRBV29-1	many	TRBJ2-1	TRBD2	CSTGGNNEQFF	TGCAGCACGGGAGGGAACAATGAGCAGTTCTTC
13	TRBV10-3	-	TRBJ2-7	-	CAISEGIPYEQYF	TGTGCCATCAGTGAGGGTATTCCCTACGAGCAGTACTTC
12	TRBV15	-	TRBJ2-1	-	CATSRDGFPRFF	TGTGCCACCAGCAGAGACGGATTCCCGAGGTTCTTC
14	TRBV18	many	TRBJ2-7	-	CASSGGSWSYEQYF	TGTGCCAGCTCCGGGGGTAGTTGGTCCTACGAGCAGTACTTC
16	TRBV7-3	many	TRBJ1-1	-	CASSSRPRTRGTEAFF	TGTGCCAGCAGCTCCCGTCCCCGGACGAGGGGAACTGAAGCTTTCTTT
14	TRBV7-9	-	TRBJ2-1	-	CASSLGPGYNEQFF	TGTGCCAGCAGCTTAGGCCCGGGATACAATGAGCAGTTCTTC
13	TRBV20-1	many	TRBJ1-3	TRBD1	CSAKPTGRHTIYF	TGCAGTGCTAAACCGACAGGGAGGCACACCATATATTTT
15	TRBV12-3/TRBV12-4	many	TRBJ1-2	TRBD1	CASSPFEAGGYGYTF	TGTGCCAGCAGCCCTTTCGAGGCAGGGGGCTATGGCTACACCTTC
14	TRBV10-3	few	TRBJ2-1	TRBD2	CAISDGLADNEQFF	TGTGCCATCAGTGACGGACTAGCGGACAATGAGCAGTTCTTC
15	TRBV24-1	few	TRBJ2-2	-	CATSDLSSNTGELFF	TGTGCCACCAGTGATTTATCCTCGAACACCGGGGAGCTGTTTTTT
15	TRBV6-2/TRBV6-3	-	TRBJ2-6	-	CASSWDNSGANVLTF	TGTGCCAGCAGTTGGGACAACTCTGGGGCCAACGTCCTGACTTTC
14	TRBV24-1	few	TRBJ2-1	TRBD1	CATSDGDRVREQFF	TGTGCCACCAGTGATGGCGACAGGGTTCGGGAGCAGTTCTTC
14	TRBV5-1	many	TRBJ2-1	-	CASSLRGIENEQFF	TGCGCCAGCAGCTTACGGGGTATTGAGAATGAGCAGTTCTTC
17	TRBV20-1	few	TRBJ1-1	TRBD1	CSARGDRGRAGSTEAFF	TGCAGTGCTAGAGGCGACAGGGGGCGGGCGGGGTCTACTGAAGCTTTCTTT